The rows below give T cell receptor beta chains drawn from one sample of a study of monozygotic twins with inflammatory bowel disease. TCRdb processed the 5' RACE reads again and assigns one entry to each CDR3 protein, with no DNA. Its listing shows 300,000 to 400,000 distinct CDR3 sequences. Sequences were obtained from blood. Source of these receptors: a human donor with ulcerative colitis or Crohn's disease, or a healthy co-twin of an affected twin (not recorded which). Each CDR3 is given with its conserved first and last residue.

TRBV19	TRBJ1-1	CASSIVTGWTTFF
TRBV4-1	TRBJ1-4	CASSRGWGDNEKLFF
TRBV19	TRBJ2-5	CASSGRDQETQYF
TRBV9	TRBJ2-7	CASSVGGVAATYEQYF
TRBV28	TRBJ2-7	CASAYRDRVYEQYF
TRBV20-1	TRBJ1-5	CSASGLAGGGGEPQHF
TRBV28	TRBJ2-5	CASSNPSDETQYF
TRBV18	TRBJ1-2	CASSSTGREANYGYTF
TRBV29-1	TRBJ2-1	CSVVLAANNEQFF
TRBV5-1	TRBJ2-1	CASSRGPGQGGYNEQFF
TRBV20-1	TRBJ2-7	CSAHRAETYEQYF
TRBV30	TRBJ1-2	CALWDVYYGYTF
TRBV11-2	TRBJ2-7	CASSTPRPYEQYF
TRBV7-9	TRBJ1-1	CASSLQMNTEAFF
TRBV20-1	TRBJ2-6	CSAREAGANVLTF
TRBV28	TRBJ2-3	CASSSAGGRGLTDTQYF
TRBV5-1	TRBJ2-7	CASSLTGPPYFYEQYF
TRBV19	TRBJ1-5	CATRDIVNQPQHF
TRBV7-7	TRBJ2-7	CASSLDREREQYF